Sequencing of this TCR beta chain was carried out in a study of cytomegalovirus exposure and HLA in healthy donors. The PCR ran on 60 Vbeta and 13 Jbeta primers. The protocol was immunoSEQ multiplex PCR, while the TCRdb copy is restricted to in-frame clones and leaves out a portion. The data hold over 100,000 clones, with roughly 68% observed a single time. This clone was observed a single time. Sequenced input: PBMCs. The source of this sequence is a man aged 30-40 years in good health and CMV-seropositive.

The CDR3 spells CAWSEGGGLNTQYF. CDR3 DNA: TGTGCCTGGAGTGAGGGGGGGGGTTTGAATACGCAGTATTTT. This chain uses TRBV30 with TRBJ2-3, with D tentatively TRBD2 (7 bases). CDR3 length: 14 amino acids. CDR1 and CDR2 (germline): GTSNPN, SVGIG (reference sequence). With 1 base removed from V and 7 bases from J, the gap between germline ends came to 15 bases.